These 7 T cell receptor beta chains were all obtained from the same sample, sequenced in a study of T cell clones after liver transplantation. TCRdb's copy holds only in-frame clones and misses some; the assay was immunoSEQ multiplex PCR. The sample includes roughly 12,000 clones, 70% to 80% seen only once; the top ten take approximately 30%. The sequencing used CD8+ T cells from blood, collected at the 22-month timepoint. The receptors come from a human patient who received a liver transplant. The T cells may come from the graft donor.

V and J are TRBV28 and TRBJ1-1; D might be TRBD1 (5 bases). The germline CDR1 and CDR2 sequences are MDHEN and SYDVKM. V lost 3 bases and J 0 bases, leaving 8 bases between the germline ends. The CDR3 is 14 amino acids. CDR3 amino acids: CASSFRQMNTEAFF. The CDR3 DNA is TGTGCCAGCAGTTTCAGACAGATGAACACTGAAGCTTTCTTT.

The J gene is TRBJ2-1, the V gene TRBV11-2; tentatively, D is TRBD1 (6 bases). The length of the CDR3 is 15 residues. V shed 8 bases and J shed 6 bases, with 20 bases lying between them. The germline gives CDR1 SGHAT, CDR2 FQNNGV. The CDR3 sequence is CASRFPWETGNEQFF. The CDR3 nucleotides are TGTGCCAGCCGGTTTCCGTGGGAGACAGGCAATGAGCAGTTCTTC.

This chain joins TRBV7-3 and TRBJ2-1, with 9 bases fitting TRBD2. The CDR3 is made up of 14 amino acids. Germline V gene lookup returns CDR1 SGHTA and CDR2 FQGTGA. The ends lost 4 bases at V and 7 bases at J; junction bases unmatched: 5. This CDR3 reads CASSSSGTGNEQFF. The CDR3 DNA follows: TGTGCCAGCAGCTCTAGCGGGACGGGGAATGAGCAGTTCTTC.

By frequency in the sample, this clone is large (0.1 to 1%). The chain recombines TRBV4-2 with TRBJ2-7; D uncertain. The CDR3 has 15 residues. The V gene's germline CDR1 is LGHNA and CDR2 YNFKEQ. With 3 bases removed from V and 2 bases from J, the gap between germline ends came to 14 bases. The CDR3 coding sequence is TGTGCCAGCAGCCATGAGAGAGGAAAGACCTACGAGCAGTACTTC. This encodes CASSHERGKTYEQYF.

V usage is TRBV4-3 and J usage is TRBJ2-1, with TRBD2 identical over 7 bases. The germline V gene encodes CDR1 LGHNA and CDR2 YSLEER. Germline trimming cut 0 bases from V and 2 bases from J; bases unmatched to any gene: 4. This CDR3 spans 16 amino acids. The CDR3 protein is CASSQDLGGAYNEQFF. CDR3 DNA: TGCGCCAGCAGCCAAGATCTGGGGGGGGCCTACAATGAGCAGTTCTTC.

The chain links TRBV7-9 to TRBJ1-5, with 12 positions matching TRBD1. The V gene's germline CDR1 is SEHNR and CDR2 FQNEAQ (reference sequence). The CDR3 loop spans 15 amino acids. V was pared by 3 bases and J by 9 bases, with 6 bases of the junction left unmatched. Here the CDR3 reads CASSFGTGGRWPQHF. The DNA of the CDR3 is TGTGCCAGCAGCTTCGGGACAGGGGGCCGCTGGCCCCAGCATTTT.

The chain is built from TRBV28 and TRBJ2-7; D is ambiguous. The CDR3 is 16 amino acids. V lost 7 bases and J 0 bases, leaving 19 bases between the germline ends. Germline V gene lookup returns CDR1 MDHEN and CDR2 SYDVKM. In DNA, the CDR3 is TGTGCCAGCACCACCGGACCGGCGAGATTCTCCTACGAGCAGTACTTC. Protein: CASTTGPARFSYEQYF.